Following are 5 T cell receptor beta chains from one sample sequenced in a study of PD-1 blockade in classical Hodgkin lymphoma. Here immunoSEQ multiplex PCR was the method, and the copy in TCRdb shows in-frame clones only, minus some. The sample lists approximately 150,000 clones; approximately 72% were seen once. Relapse was seen in all patients after autologous stem cell transplantation, and brentuximab vedotin exposure was variable. Sequences were derived from peripheral blood mononuclear cells (PBMCs), sampled before the second cycle of nivolumab. The receptors were gathered from a human donor with classical Hodgkin lymphoma.

The chain carries TRBV7-9 and TRBJ1-4, with TRBD1 matching over 8 bases. CDR1 is SEHNR, CDR2 FQNEAQ, per germline (reference sequence). Trimming at V came to 11 bases and at J to 6 bases, leaving 5 bases not matched to a gene. The CDR3 is made up of 12 amino acids. CDR3 sequence reads: CAAGTGDEKLFF. CDR3 coding DNA: TGTGCCGCCGGGACAGGAGATGAAAAACTGTTTTTT.

The genes are TRBV5-4 and TRBJ2-7; the D gene is possibly TRBD1 (5 bases). Germline lookup yields CDR1 SGHNT and CDR2 YYREEE (reference sequence). V was pared by 2 bases and J by 2 bases, with 8 bases between. This CDR3 contains 13 residues. This chain's CDR3 is CASSLAGPYEQYF. The CDR3 DNA reads as TGTGCCAGCAGCTTAGCAGGGCCCTACGAGCAGTACTTC.

This clone was recorded once. The CDR3 region is CASRRGTSTDTQYF. CDR3 nucleotide sequence: TGTGCCAGCCGGAGGGGGACTAGCACAGATACGCAGTATTTT. This chain uses TRBV27 with TRBJ2-3; D is tentatively TRBD1 or TRBD2 (6 bases each). The length of the CDR3 is 14 residues. The V gene lost 8 bases and the J gene lost 0 bases, with 12 bases spanning the gap. Germline CDR1 and CDR2: MNHEY and SMNVEV (reference sequence).

The chain recombines TRBV9 with TRBJ1-2; D is undetermined. Germline lookup yields CDR1 SGDLS and CDR2 YYNGEE. The CDR3 contains 14 residues. Trimming removed 0 bases at V and 3 bases at J, with 9 bases between. CDR3 sequence (DNA): TGTGCCAGCAGCGTAGGTGGGCATGACTATGGCTACACCTTC. This codes for CASSVGGHDYGYTF.

Written as DNA, the CDR3 is TGCGCCAGCAGCGGCGGCAGGGGTGTTTGGGAAAAACTGTTTTTT. This gives the protein CASSGGRGVWEKLFF. The chain links TRBV5-1 to TRBJ1-4; D is perhaps TRBD1 (6 bases). The CDR3 length is 15 residues. V gave up 4 bases and J gave up 8 bases, with 18 bases separating them. CDR1 is SGHRS, CDR2 YFSETQ, per germline.